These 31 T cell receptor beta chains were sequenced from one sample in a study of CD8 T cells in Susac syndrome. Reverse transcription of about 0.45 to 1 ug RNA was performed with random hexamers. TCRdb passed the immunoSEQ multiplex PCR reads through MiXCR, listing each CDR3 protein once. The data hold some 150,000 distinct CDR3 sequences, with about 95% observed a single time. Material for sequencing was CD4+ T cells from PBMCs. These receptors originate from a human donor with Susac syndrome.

The CDR3: CASSQASPGANVLTF. CDR3 coding DNA: TGTGCCAGCAGCCAAGCAAGCCCTGGGGCCAACGTCCTGACTTTC. The chain recombines TRBV14 with TRBJ2-6, with D uncertain. Germline V gives CDR1 SGHDN, CDR2 FVKESK. The V end lost 1 base, the J end lost 2 bases, and 6 bases lay between the germline ends. CDR3 length: 15 residues.

CDR3 nucleotides: TGTGCCAGCAGCCAAGGACAGGGGCCTGGAAACACCATATATTTT. Translating gives CASSQGQGPGNTIYF. This chain uses TRBV7-6 with TRBJ1-3; 9 bases line up with TRBD1. The V gene's germline CDR1 is SGHVS and CDR2 FNYEAQ. The ends lost 5 bases at V and 2 bases at J; junction bases unmatched: 4. CDR3 length: 15 amino acids.

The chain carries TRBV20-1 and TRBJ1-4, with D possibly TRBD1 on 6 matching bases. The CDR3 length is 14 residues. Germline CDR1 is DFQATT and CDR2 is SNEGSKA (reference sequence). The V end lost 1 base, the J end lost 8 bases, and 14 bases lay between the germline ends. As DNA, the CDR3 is TGCAGTGCTAGAGCGGGGAGGGGGGGCGAAAAACTGTTTTTT. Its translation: CSARAGRGGEKLFF.

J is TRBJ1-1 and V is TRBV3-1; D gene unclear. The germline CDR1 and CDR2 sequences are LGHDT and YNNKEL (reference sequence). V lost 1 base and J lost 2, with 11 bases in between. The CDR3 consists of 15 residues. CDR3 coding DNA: TGTGCCAGCAGCCAAGTTCACAGAGGAAACACTGAAGCTTTCTTT. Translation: CASSQVHRGNTEAFF. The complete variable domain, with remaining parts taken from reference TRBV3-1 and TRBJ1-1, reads DTAVSQTPKYLVTQMGNDKSIKCEQNLGHDTMYWYKQDSKKFLKIMFSYNNKELIINETVPNRFSPKSPDKAHLNLHINSLELGDSAVYFCASSQVHRGNTEAFFGQGTRLTVV.

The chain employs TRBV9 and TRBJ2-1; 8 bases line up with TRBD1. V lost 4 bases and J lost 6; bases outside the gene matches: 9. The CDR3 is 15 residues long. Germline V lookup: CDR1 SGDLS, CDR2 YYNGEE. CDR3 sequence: CASSFLGQASNEQFF. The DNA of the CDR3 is TGTGCCAGCAGCTTTCTGGGACAGGCCTCCAATGAGCAGTTCTTC.

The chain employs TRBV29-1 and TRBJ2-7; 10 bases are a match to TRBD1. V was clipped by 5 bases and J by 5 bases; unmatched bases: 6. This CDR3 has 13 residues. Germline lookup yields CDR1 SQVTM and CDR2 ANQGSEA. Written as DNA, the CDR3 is TGCAGCGTTAAGGGACAGGGGATCCACGAGCAGTACTTC. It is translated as CSVKGQGIHEQYF.

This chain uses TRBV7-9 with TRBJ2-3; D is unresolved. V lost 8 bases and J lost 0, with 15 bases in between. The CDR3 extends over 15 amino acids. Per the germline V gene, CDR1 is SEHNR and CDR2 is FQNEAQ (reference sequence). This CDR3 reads CASSPRSRSTDTQYF. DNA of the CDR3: TGTGCCAGCTCCCCCCGTAGCCGAAGCACAGATACGCAGTATTTT.

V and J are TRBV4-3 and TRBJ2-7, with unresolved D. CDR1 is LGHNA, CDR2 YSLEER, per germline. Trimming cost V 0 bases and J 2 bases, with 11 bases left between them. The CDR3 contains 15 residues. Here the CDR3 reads CASSQDRVRAYEQYF. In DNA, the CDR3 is TGCGCCAGCAGCCAAGATCGGGTCCGGGCCTACGAGCAGTACTTC.

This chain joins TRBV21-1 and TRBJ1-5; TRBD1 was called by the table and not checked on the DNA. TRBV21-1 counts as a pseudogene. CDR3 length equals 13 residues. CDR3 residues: CASSCQGNQPQHF. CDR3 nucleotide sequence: TGTGCCAGCAGCTGTCAGGGAAATCAGCCCCAGCATTTT.

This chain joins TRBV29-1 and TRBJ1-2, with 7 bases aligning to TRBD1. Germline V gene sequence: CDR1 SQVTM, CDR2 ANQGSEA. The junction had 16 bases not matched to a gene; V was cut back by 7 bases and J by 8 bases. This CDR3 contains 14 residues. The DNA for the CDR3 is TGCAGCGCTAGACGAGCCAATGGACAGGACGGCTACACCTTC. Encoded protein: CSARRANGQDGYTF. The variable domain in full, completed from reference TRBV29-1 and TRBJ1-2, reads SAVISQKPSRDICQRGTSLTIQCQVDSQVTMMFWYRQQPGQSLTLIATANQGSEATYESGFVIDKFPISRPNLTFSTLTVSNMSPEDSSIYLCSARRANGQDGYTFGSGTRLTVV.

The CDR3 sequence: CASSQNVDRGVVNTEAFF. CDR3 nucleotides: TGCGCCAGCAGTCAAAATGTAGACAGGGGGGTCGTGAACACTGAAGCTTTCTTT. This chain connects TRBV23-1 to TRBJ1-1, with TRBD1 identical over 9 bases. TRBV23-1 is annotated as an ORF whose role is uncertain. V shed 2 bases and J 0 bases; nucleotides not matched to a gene: 10. This CDR3 has 18 amino acids.

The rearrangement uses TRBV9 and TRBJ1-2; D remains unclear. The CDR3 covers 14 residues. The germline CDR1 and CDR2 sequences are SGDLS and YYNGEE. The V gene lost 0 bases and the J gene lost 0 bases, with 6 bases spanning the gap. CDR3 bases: TGTGCCAGCAGCGTAGCCGAGGCTAACTATGGCTACACCTTC. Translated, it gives CASSVAEANYGYTF. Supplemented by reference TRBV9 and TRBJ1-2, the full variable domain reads DSGVTQTPKHLITATGQRVTLRCSPRSGDLSVYWYQQSLDQGLQFLIQYYNGEERAKGNILERFSAQQFPDLHSELNLSSLELGDSALYFCASSVAEANYGYTFGSGTRLTVV.

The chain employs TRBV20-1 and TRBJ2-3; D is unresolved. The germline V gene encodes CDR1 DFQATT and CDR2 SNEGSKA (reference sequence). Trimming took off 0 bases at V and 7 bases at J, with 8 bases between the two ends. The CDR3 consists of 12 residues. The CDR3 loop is CSARDLGNTQYF. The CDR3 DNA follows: TGCAGTGCTAGAGATCTTGGAAATACGCAGTATTTT.

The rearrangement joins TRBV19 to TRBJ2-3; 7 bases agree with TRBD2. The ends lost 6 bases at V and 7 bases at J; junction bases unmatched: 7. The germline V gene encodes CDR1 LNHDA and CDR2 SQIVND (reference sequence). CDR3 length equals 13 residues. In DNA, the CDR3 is TGTGCCAGTAGGGCTAGCGGAGTAAATACGCAGTATTTT. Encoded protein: CASRASGVNTQYF. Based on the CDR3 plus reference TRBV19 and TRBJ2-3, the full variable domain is DGGITQSPKYLFRKEGQNVTLSCEQNLNHDAMYWYRQDPGQGLRLIYYSQIVNDFQKGDIAEGYSVSREKKESFPLTVTSAQKNPTAFYLCASRASGVNTQYFGPGTRLTVL.

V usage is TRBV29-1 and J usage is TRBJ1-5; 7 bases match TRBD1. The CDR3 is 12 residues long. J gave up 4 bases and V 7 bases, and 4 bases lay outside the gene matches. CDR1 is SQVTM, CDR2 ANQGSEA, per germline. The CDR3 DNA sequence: TGCAGCGCACGACAGGGAAATCAGCCCCAGCATTTT. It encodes CSARQGNQPQHF.

In DNA, the CDR3 is TGCAGTGCTCCGTCGTCCGGGGGAAAAGAGACCCAGTACTTC. This sequence encodes CSAPSSGGKETQYF. J is TRBJ2-5 and V is TRBV20-1; the D gene is possibly TRBD2 (6 bases). V was trimmed by 5 bases and J by 3 bases, leaving 16 bases between them. The length of the CDR3 is 14 residues. Germline CDR1 reads DFQATT; CDR2 reads SNEGSKA (reference sequence).

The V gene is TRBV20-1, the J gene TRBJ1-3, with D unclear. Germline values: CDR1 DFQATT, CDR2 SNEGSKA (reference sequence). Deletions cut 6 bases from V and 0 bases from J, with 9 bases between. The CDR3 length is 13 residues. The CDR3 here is CSARTLSGNTIYF. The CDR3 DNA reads TGCAGTGCACGGACGCTCTCTGGAAACACCATATATTTT.

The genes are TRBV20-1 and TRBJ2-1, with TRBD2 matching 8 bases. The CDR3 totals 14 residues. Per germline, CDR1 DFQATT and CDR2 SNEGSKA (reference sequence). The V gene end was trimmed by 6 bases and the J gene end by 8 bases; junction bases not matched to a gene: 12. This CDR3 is CSAAGRGGLDEQFF. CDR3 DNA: TGCAGTGCAGCCGGTCGGGGGGGCCTGGATGAGCAGTTCTTC.

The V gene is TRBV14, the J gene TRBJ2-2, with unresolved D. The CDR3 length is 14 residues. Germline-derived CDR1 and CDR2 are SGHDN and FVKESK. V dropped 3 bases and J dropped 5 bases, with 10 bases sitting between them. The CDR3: CASSHDMGTGELFF. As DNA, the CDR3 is TGTGCCAGCAGCCATGATATGGGAACCGGGGAGCTGTTTTTT.

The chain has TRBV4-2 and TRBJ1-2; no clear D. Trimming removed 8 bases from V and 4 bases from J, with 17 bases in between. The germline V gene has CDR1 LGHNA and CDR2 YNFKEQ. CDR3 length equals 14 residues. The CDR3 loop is CASSTRDSVYGYTF. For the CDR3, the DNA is TGTGCCAGCTCGACGAGAGATTCCGTCTATGGCTACACCTTC.

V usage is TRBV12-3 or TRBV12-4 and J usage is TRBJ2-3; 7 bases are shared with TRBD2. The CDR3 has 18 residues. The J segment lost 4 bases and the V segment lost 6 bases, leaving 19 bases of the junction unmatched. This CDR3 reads CASSSDGDYSHRADTQYF. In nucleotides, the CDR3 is TGTGCCAGCAGCTCGGACGGGGACTATTCACACCGGGCAGATACGCAGTATTTT.

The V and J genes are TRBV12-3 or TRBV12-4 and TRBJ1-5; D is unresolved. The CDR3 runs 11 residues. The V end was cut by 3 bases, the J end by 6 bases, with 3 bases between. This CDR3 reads CASSFGQPQHF. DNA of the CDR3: TGTGCCAGCAGTTTCGGTCAGCCCCAGCATTTT.

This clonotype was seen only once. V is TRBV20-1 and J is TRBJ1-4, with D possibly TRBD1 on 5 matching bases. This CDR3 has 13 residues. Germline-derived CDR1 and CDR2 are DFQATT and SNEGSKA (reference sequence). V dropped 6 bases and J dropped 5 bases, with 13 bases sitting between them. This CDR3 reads CSAKAGRNEKLFF. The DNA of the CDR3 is TGCAGTGCCAAGGCAGGGCGGAATGAAAAACTGTTTTTT.

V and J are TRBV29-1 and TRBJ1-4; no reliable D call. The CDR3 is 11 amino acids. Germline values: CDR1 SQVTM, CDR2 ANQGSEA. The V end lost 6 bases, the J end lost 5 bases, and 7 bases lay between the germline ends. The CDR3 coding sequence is TGCAGCGTGACAAGAAATGAAAAACTGTTTTTT. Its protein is CSVTRNEKLFF.

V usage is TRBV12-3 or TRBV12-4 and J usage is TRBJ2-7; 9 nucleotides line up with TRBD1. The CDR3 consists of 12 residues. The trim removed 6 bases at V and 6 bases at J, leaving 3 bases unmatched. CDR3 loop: CASRQTGGEQYF. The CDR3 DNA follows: TGTGCCAGCAGGCAGACAGGGGGCGAGCAGTACTTC.

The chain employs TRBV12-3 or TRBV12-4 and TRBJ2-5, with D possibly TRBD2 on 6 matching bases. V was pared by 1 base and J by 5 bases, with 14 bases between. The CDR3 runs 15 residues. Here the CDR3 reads CASSLEGGGSETQYF. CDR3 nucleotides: TGTGCCAGCAGTTTAGAGGGAGGAGGGAGTGAGACCCAGTACTTC.

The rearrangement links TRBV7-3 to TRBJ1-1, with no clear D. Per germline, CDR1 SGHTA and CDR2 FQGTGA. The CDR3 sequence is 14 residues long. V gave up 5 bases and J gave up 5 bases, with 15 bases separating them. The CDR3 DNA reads TGTGCCAGCAGCCTAGGGCCGGGAAGGACTGAAGCTTTCTTT. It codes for CASSLGPGRTEAFF.

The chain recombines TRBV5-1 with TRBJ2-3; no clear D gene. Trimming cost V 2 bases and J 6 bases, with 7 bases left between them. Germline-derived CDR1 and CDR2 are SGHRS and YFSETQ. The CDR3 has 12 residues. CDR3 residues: CASSFWGDTQYF. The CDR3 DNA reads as TGCGCCAGCAGCTTCTGGGGTGATACGCAGTATTTT.

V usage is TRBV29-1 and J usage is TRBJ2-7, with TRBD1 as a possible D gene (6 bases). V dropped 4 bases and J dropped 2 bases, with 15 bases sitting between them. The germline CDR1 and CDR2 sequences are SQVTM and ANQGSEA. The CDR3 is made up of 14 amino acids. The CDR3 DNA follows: TGCAGCGTTGGGGATCAGGGACACCCCTACGAGCAGTACTTC. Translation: CSVGDQGHPYEQYF.

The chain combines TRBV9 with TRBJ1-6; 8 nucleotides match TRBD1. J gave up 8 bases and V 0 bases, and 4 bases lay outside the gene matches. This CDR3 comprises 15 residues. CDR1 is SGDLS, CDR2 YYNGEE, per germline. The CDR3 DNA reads TGTGCCAGCAGCGTAGATAGGACAGGGCATTCACCCCTCCACTTT. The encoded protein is CASSVDRTGHSPLHF. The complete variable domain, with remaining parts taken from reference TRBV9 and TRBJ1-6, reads DSGVTQTPKHLITATGQRVTLRCSPRSGDLSVYWYQQSLDQGLQFLIQYYNGEERAKGNILERFSAQQFPDLHSELNLSSLELGDSALYFCASSVDRTGHSPLHFGNGTRLTVT.

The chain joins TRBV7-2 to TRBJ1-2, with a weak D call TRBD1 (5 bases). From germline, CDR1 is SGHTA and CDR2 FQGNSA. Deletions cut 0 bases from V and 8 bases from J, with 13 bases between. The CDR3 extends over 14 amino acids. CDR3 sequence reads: CASSLALGAQGYTF. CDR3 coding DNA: TGTGCCAGCAGCTTAGCGCTCGGGGCTCAGGGCTACACCTTC.